The 21 T cell receptor beta chains below all came from one sample that was sequenced in a study of CD8+CD57+ T cells in acquired aplastic anemia. Genomic DNA constituted the template upon which TCR beta VDJ and CDR3 profiling was performed. TCRdb analysed the reads with MiXCR anew, one entry per CDR3 protein. The table includes 120,000 or so distinct CDR3 sequences, almost 40% detected once. CD8+CD57+ cell expansion, shown by flow cytometry, had occurred in the patients selected for sequencing. Sequencing was performed on sorted CD4+, CD8+, or CD8+CD57+ T cells (not recorded which) from PBMCs. The receptor source for this set is a human donor with aplastic anemia.

With regard to this clonotype: A clone one base away is much larger, so this may be a read error. V usage is TRBV27 and J usage is TRBJ1-5; D gene uncertain. The CDR3 covers 14 residues. Trimming shortened V by 3 bases and J by 5 bases, and 11 bases separated the two germline ends. Germline loops: CDR1 MNHEY, CDR2 SMNVEV (reference sequence). CDR3 sequence (DNA): TGTGCCAGCAGTTTGAAGGCGACGCATCAGCCCCAGCATTTT. Its protein product is CASSLKATHQPQHF.

In its sample, this clonotype was seen many times. This chain connects TRBV12-3 or TRBV12-4 to TRBJ1-2, with 9 nucleotides matching TRBD1. This CDR3 has 13 residues. J lost 7 bases, V lost 10 bases, and 10 bases had no gene match. The CDR3 region has the DNA TGTGCCACACAAATACAGGGGGCGCGTGGCTACACCTTC. It is translated as CATQIQGARGYTF.

This clonotype turned up a few times. The CDR3 here is CAWSGYSLNTEAFF. CDR3 nucleotides: TGTGCCTGGAGTGGTTACAGTTTGAACACTGAAGCTTTCTTT. J is TRBJ1-1 and V is TRBV30; no definite D call. The germline V and J ends were trimmed by 1 base and 0 bases, with 9 bases remaining between them. Germline CDR1 reads GTSNPN; CDR2 reads SVGIG (reference sequence). CDR3 length: 14 amino acids.

The chain has TRBV7-8 and TRBJ2-5; no reliable D call. V gave up 2 bases and J gave up 4 bases, with 20 bases separating them. Germline V gene data show CDR1 as SGHVS and CDR2 as FQNEAQ. This CDR3 region has 17 residues. The CDR3 coding sequence is TGTGCCAGCAGCTTAAGGTCGATAGGGCCCCCGGGAGAGACCCAGTACTTC. Amino acids: CASSLRSIGPPGETQYF.

A note on this clonotype: Since no conserved phenylalanine or tryptophan closes the CDR3, a read error is the likely cause. Because the CDR3's place on the DNA is in doubt, the DNA is left out and the CDR3 is given as listed by TCRdb. V is TRBV5-5 and J is TRBJ1-6. The length of the CDR3 is 16 amino acids, counting both ends. Germline CDR1 is SGHKS and CDR2 is YYEKEE (reference sequence). The CDR3 spells CASRKTGEGGNSPPHS.

The V gene is TRBV10-2, the J gene TRBJ2-7; 13 nucleotides line up with TRBD2. This CDR3 spans 15 amino acids. The germline gives CDR1 WSHSY, CDR2 SAAADI. Trimming took 2 bases from V and 6 from J; bases not matched to a gene: 4. The CDR3 sequence: CASSEGLAGDSEQYF. The CDR3 nucleotides read TGCGCCAGCAGTGAGGGACTAGCGGGGGATTCCGAGCAGTACTTC.

This clonotype came up a few times. The rearrangement uses TRBV15 and TRBJ2-1; 8 nucleotides agree with TRBD2. The CDR3 is made up of 15 amino acids. V lost 8 bases and J lost 1; bases outside the gene matches: 7. Germline assignment: CDR1 LNHNV and CDR2 YYDKDF (reference sequence). For the CDR3, the DNA is TGTGCCACCGTGGAGGCGGGGGGATCCTACAATGAGCAGTTCTTC. It yields the protein CATVEAGGSYNEQFF.

In its sample, this clonotype was seen a few times. The rearrangement links TRBV12-5 to TRBJ1-4; 10 positions agree with TRBD1. The CDR3 covers 16 residues. J lost 10 bases, V lost 4 bases, and 12 bases had no gene match. Per the germline V gene, CDR1 is LGHNT and CDR2 is FRNRAP. In DNA, the CDR3 is TGTGCTAGTGGTTCCACCTCGGGACAGGGGCCGGGAAAACTGTTTTTT. This sequence encodes CASGSTSGQGPGKLFF. The full variable domain, rest sourced from reference TRBV12-5 and TRBJ1-4, is DARVTQTPRHKVTEMGQEVTMRCQPILGHNTVFWYRQTMMQGLELLAYFRNRAPLDDSGMPKDRFSAEMPDATLATLKIQPSEPRDSAVYFCASGSTSGQGPGKLFFGSGTQLSVL.

This clonotype was detected many times. The gene calls are TRBV5-1 and TRBJ1-1; the D gene is possibly TRBD1 (5 bases). The germline V gene encodes CDR1 SGHRS and CDR2 YFSETQ. This CDR3 contains 16 residues. V lost 0 bases, J lost 0 bases, and 12 bases lay in between. CDR3 coding DNA: TGCGCCAGCAGCTTGGGACAGACGTTAATGAACACTGAAGCTTTCTTT. Its protein is CASSLGQTLMNTEAFF.

This clonotype was seen at least ten times. The V and J genes are TRBV20-1 and TRBJ1-1; D may be TRBD1 (5 bases). Germline assignment: CDR1 DFQATT and CDR2 SNEGSKA (reference sequence). V was cut by 2 bases and J by 0 bases, with 7 bases left in between. The CDR3 contains 13 residues. CDR3 amino acids: CSARRGLNTEAFF. CDR3 sequence (DNA): TGCAGTGCTAGACGGGGGTTGAACACTGAAGCTTTCTTT.

The rearrangement uses TRBV20-1 and TRBJ2-7, with D hard to call. The germline V and J ends were trimmed by 0 bases and 4 bases, with 4 bases remaining between them. Germline V gene data show CDR1 as DFQATT and CDR2 as SNEGSKA (reference sequence). CDR3 size: 11 residues. The CDR3 DNA reads as TGCAGTGCTAGAGATGATTACGAGCAGTACGTC. The encoded protein is CSARDDYEQYV.

Ten or more counts support this clonotype. The chain carries TRBV12-3 or TRBV12-4 and TRBJ1-5, with D maybe TRBD1 (5 bases). The CDR3 consists of 14 residues. Deletions cut 7 bases from V and 2 bases from J, with 12 bases between. CDR3 residues: CASTQGGGNQPQHF. The CDR3 DNA follows: TGTGCCAGCACGCAAGGAGGGGGCAATCAGCCCCAGCATTTT.

This clonotype has ten or more counts. This sequence joins TRBV6-5 and TRBJ1-1; no definite D call. The CDR3 length is 13 residues. From germline, CDR1 is MNHEY and CDR2 SVGAGI. V was clipped by 2 bases and J by 4 bases, with 8 bases between them. This chain's CDR3 is CASSYPQVTEAFF. The CDR3 DNA is TGTGCCAGCAGTTACCCTCAGGTCACTGAAGCTTTCTTT.

The CDR3 loop is CASSVARKGQGHGYTF. CDR3 nucleotides: TGTGCCAGCAGCGTAGCGCGAAAAGGACAGGGGCATGGCTACACCTTC. This chain links TRBV9 with TRBJ1-2, with 9 bases identical to TRBD1. The germline CDR1 and CDR2 sequences are SGDLS and YYNGEE. This CDR3 contains 16 residues. V was clipped by 0 bases and J by 6 bases; unmatched bases: 9.

V is TRBV5-1 and J is TRBJ1-2; D is perhaps TRBD1 (6 bases). Trimming took off 4 bases at V and 4 bases at J, with 8 bases between the two ends. Germline V lookup: CDR1 SGHRS, CDR2 YFSETQ. This CDR3 has 12 residues. CDR3 amino acids: CASSKDSYGYTF. The CDR3 region has the DNA TGCGCCAGCAGCAAGGACAGCTATGGCTACACCTTC.

In this sample, this clonotype turned up a few times. V and J are TRBV5-5 and TRBJ1-5; D is possibly TRBD1 (5 bases). The CDR3 runs 17 residues. V lost 4 bases and J 0 bases, leaving 17 bases between the germline ends. CDR1 SGHKS and CDR2 YYEKEE come from the germline V gene (reference sequence). DNA of the CDR3: TGTGCCAGCAGCCCAACATTGGGGCTTCGTAGCAATCAGCCCCAGCATTTT. Translation gives CASSPTLGLRSNQPQHF.

The V gene is TRBV19, the J gene TRBJ2-5; D tentatively fits TRBD1 or TRBD2 (6 bases each). The germline V gene encodes CDR1 LNHDA and CDR2 SQIVND (reference sequence). The CDR3 loop spans 14 amino acids. Trimming took off 8 bases at V and 5 bases at J, with 18 bases between the two ends. CDR3 sequence (DNA): TGTGCCAGTTCGGTCACGGGGGCCATGGAGACCCAGTACTTC. This codes for CASSVTGAMETQYF.

This clonotype came up a few times. The chain employs TRBV12-3 or TRBV12-4 and TRBJ2-7; 9 nucleotides match TRBD2. The J segment lost 3 bases and the V segment lost 7 bases, leaving 22 bases of the junction unmatched. The CDR3 loop spans 19 amino acids. The CDR3 reads CASTEGLAGPQWYYYEQYV. CDR3 nucleotides: TGTGCCAGCACCGAGGGGCTAGCGGGGCCCCAATGGTATTACTACGAGCAGTACGTC.

This clonotype was found many times. This chain links TRBV4-3 with TRBJ1-5; possibly TRBD1 for D (5 bases). CDR3 length equals 17 residues. Germline-derived CDR1 and CDR2 are LGHNA and YSLEER. Trimming removed 0 bases at V and 1 base at J, with 13 bases between. The CDR3 nucleotides are TGCGCCAGCAGCCAAGAGGAGGGACGGGGAAGCAATCAGCCCCAGCATTTT. It yields the protein CASSQEEGRGSNQPQHF.

This clonotype was found a few times. The chain recombines TRBV12-3 or TRBV12-4 with TRBJ2-4, with 8 bases aligning to TRBD1. This CDR3 has 18 residues. With V trimmed by 3 bases and J by 0 bases, 10 bases remained unmatched. The CDR3 nucleotides read TGTGCCAGCAGTTTCGGGACAGGTTCATTATTAGCCAAAAACATTCAGTACTTC. Protein: CASSFGTGSLLAKNIQYF.

The chain couples TRBV7-2 to TRBJ2-5; D unresolved. Trimming removed 5 bases from V and 5 bases from J, with 12 bases in between. CDR1 and CDR2 from the germline V gene are SGHTA and FQGNSA. The CDR3 totals 13 residues. This chain's CDR3 is CASSTPDLETQYF. The CDR3 nucleotides read TGTGCCAGCAGCACCCCGGACCTCGAGACCCAGTACTTC.